The 4 T cell receptor beta chains listed next were all sequenced from one sample in a study of blood T cells in healthy people across ages. Primers used in a second PCR of about 6 to 11 cycles were a sample-barcoded 5' primer and a J-beta primer mix. TCRdb independently ran MiXCR on the 5' RACE reads; one entry per CDR3 protein. The sample records hundreds of thousands of distinct CDR3 sequences, approximately 24% being singletons. These same data were also listed under a study on T cells of mothers and their children.

Source material: blood. The source is a boy under 18 in good health.

This rearrangement joins TRBV20-1 to TRBJ1-1; D is unresolved. Germline CDR1 DFQATT, CDR2 SNEGSKA (reference sequence). V was pared by 6 bases and J by 1 base, with 6 bases between. The CDR3 has 11 residues. This CDR3 reads CSARSNTEAFF. In nucleotides, the CDR3 is TGCAGTGCCAGGTCGAACACTGAAGCTTTCTTT.

The V and J genes are TRBV7-2 and TRBJ1-2, with 7 bases matching TRBD1. The CDR3 is 18 residues long. The V gene end was trimmed by 0 bases and the J gene end by 0 bases; junction bases not matched to a gene: 10. From germline, CDR1 is SGHTA and CDR2 FQGNSA. CDR3 sequence: CASSLAQRRGLSNYGYTF. In DNA, the CDR3 is TGTGCCAGCAGCTTAGCACAGAGAAGGGGGCTCTCTAACTATGGCTACACCTTC. The full variable domain, in which reference TRBV7-2 and TRBJ1-2 provide the parts outside the CDR3, is GAGVSQSPSNKVTEKGKDVELRCDPISGHTALYWYRQSLGQGLEFLIYFQGNSAPDKSGLPSDRFSAERTGGSVSTLTIQRTQQEDSAVYLCASSLAQRRGLSNYGYTFGSGTRLTVV.

The J gene is TRBJ2-7, the V gene TRBV20-1; D ambiguous. CDR3 size: 14 residues. CDR1 and CDR2 from the germline V gene are DFQATT and SNEGSKA (reference sequence). Trimming pared 1 base from V and 0 bases from J, leaving 10 bases between. This CDR3 reads CSARAPPGSYEQYF. DNA of the CDR3: TGCAGTGCTAGAGCTCCCCCGGGCTCCTACGAGCAGTACTTC.

This clonotype has only a few counts. The rearrangement joins TRBV2 to TRBJ2-1; D possibly matches TRBD1 or TRBD2 (7 bases each). The length of the CDR3 is 15 residues. V was shortened by 6 bases and J by 1 base, with 13 bases between the two germline ends. Germline values: CDR1 SNHLY, CDR2 FYNNEI. CDR3 bases: TGTGCCAGCAGGCGGGGGACAGAGTCCTACAATGAGCAGTTCTTC. Encoded protein: CASRRGTESYNEQFF.